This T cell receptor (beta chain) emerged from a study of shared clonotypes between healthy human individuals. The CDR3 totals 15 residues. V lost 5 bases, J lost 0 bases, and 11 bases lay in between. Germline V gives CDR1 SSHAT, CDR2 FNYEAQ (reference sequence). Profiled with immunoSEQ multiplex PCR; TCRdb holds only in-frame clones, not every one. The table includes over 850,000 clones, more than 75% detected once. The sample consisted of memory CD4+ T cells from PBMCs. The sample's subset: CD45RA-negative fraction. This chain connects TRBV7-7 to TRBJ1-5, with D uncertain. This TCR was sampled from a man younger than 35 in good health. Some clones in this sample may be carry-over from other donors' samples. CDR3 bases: TGTGCCAGCAGCCAAATTAACTATAGCAATCAGCCCCAGCATTTT. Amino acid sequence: CASSQINYSNQPQHF. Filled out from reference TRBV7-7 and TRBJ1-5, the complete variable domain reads GAGVSQSPRYKVTKRGQDVTLRCDPISSHATLYWYQQALGQGPEFLTYFNYEAQPDKSGLPSDRFSAERPEGSISTLTIQRTEQRDSAMYRCASSQINYSNQPQHFGDGTRLSIL.